What follows is one T cell receptor (beta chain) and its context. This entry belongs to a study of blood T cell repertoires in COVID-19. Study context: Researchers got acute and convalescent COVID-19 samples from the United States, Italy and Spain. In each case, the material was cDNA or gDNA derived from T cells, B-cell-depleted T cells, or PBMCs.

Between the trimmed V and J ends, which lost 0 bases and 0 bases, there was a span of 9 bases. This CDR3 has 16 amino acids. CDR1 is LNHNV and CDR2 is YYDKDF in the germline V gene (reference sequence). Original data processing: Estimation of nucleated cell counts was performed using reference gene primer amplification. The method was immunoSEQ multiplex PCR; TCRdb's version includes in-frame clones alone and lacks a portion of them. D and trimming come from the DNA, and the V and J calls and clone size come from that table. The table lists around 130,000 clones, more than 60% of them singletons, with 16% in the top ten.

Sequenced input: peripheral blood. This TCR was sampled from a man aged 45-65 years with acute or convalescent COVID-19. The chain combines TRBV15 with TRBJ1-3; D is ambiguous. CDR3 sequence reads: CATSRDRVSSGNTIYF. The CDR3 region has the DNA TGTGCCACCAGCAGAGATCGTGTGAGCTCTGGAAACACCATATATTTT.